This T cell receptor (beta chain) was documented in a study of long-term antiretroviral therapy in people with HIV. Each donor provided at least one pre-ART PBMC sample and at least two post-ART PBMC samples. Each sample contained 1-10 million cryopreserved PBMC, thawed before DNA extraction. This clone has more than one count but fewer than ten. What it binds is not known. The authors ran the immunoSEQ assay, v3.0, at survey level. Repertoires were generated with immunoSEQ multiplex PCR, while TCRdb's copy carries only in-frame clones and drops some. The profile shows tens of thousands of clones, more than 75% of them singletons. Whole-study findings and limits: Relative to control repertoires, HIV repertoires exhibited narrower CDR3 length ranges. On ART adherence, viral resistance or therapy changes, no data were available.

Germline V lookup: CDR1 MNHNY, CDR2 SVGAGI (reference sequence). CDR3 size: 13 residues. V lost 6 bases to trimming and J lost 1 base, with 7 bases between them. This chain uses TRBV6-6 with TRBJ1-5, with D hard to call. This clonotype was sampled from a man younger than 30 with HIV. Specimen: unsorted PBMCs, collected 1.9 years after starting antiretroviral therapy. CDR3 sequence (DNA): TGTGCCAGCAGGGGCGCCAGCAATCAGCCCCAGCATTTT. Its translation is CASRGASNQPQHF.